The rows below give T cell receptor beta chains drawn from one sample of a study of tumor-infiltrating lymphocytes in primary liver carcinoma. TCRdb fed the multiplex PCR reads into MiXCR, producing one record per CDR3 protein. The repertoire holds approximately 110,000 distinct CDR3 sequences, with approximately 82% as singletons. The sample was liver tumor tissue from sampling region 3. The source of these receptors is a man aged 35 to 55 with primary liver carcinoma and hepatitis B virus infection. The CDR3 runs from the conserved cysteine through the conserved F or W. Fields, in order: clone size, J gene, V gene, CDR3 protein. Expanded clones get a size class; other rows say once, few or many, or leave the size out.

>NA|TRBJ2-7|TRBV11-2
CASRPGGYEQHF
>NA|TRBJ2-2|TRBV6-1
CVSSTPNTGDLFF
>NA|TRBJ1-6|TRBV6-6
CARSSTGISPLHF
>NA|TRBJ2-4|TRBV28
CASSPPGLACNIQYF
>NA|TRBJ2-7|TRBV6-6
CACSPQQGPFYEQYF
>NA|TRBJ2-5|TRBV11-2
CASSPRTAPRVTQYF
>many|TRBJ1-6|TRBV4-1
CASSQGQGDSPLHF
>NA|TRBJ2-2|TRBV6-1
CATTLRTSGINSGELFF
>NA|TRBJ1-1|TRBV5-4
CARSWGVSGRLKTEAFF
>NA|TRBJ2-1|TRBV25-1
CASTAGGSCNEQFF